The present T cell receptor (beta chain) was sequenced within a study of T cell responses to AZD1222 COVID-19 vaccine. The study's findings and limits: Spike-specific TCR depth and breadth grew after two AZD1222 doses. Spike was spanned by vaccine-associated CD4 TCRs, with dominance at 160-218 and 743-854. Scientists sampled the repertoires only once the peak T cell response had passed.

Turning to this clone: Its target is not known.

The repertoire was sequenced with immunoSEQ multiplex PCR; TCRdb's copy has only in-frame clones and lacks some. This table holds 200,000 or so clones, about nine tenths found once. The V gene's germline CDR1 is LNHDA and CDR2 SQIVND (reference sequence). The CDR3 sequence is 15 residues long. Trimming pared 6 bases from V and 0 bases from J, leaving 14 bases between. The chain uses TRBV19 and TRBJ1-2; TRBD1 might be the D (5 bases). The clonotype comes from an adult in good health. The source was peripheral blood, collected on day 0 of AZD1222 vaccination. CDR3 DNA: TGTGCCAGTAGCCTATTCGACAGTGCTAACTATGGCTACACCTTC. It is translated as CASSLFDSANYGYTF.